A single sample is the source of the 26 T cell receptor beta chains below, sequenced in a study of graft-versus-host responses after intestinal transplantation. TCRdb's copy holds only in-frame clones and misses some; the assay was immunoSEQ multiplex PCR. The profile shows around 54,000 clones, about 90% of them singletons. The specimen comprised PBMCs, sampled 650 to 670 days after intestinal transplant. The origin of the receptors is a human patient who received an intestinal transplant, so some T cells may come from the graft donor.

For the CDR3, the DNA is TGCGCCAGCAGCTTCTCAATAGCGGGGGGGCAGGTGCAGTACTTC. Translating it yields CASSFSIAGGQVQYF. V and J are TRBV5-1 and TRBJ2-7, with TRBD2 matching 11 bases. Germline loops: CDR1 SGHRS, CDR2 YFSETQ. There are 15 residues in the CDR3. The V gene end was trimmed by 2 bases and the J gene end by 9 bases; junction bases not matched to a gene: 10.

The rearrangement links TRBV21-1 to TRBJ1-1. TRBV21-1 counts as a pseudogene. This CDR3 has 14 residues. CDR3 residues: CASTEPGGNTEAFF. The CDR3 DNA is TGTGCCAGCACTGAACCTGGGGGGAACACTGAAGCTTTCTTT.

The CDR3 loop reads CASSLGTGGGYGYTF. CDR3 nucleotides: TGTGCCAGCAGCTTAGGGACAGGGGGTGGATATGGCTACACCTTC. This chain connects TRBV7-9 to TRBJ1-2; TRBD1 matches at 10 bases. This CDR3 has 15 amino acids. V gave up 1 base and J gave up 5 bases; unmatched junction bases: 4. CDR1 and CDR2 (germline): SEHNR, FQNEAQ (reference sequence). Filled out from reference TRBV7-9 and TRBJ1-2, the complete variable domain reads DTGVSQNPRHKITKRGQNVTFRCDPISEHNRLYWYRQTLGQGPEFLTYFQNEAQLEKSRLLSDRFSAERPKGSFSTLEIQRTEQGDSAMYLCASSLGTGGGYGYTFGSGTRLTVV.

The CDR3 DNA follows: TGCGCCAGCAGCTTGGAACAGCGCACAGATACGCAGTATTTT. This translates into CASSLEQRTDTQYF. The rearrangement uses TRBV5-1 and TRBJ2-3; no reliable D call. Trimming removed 0 bases at V and 1 base at J, with 6 bases between. Per germline, CDR1 SGHRS and CDR2 YFSETQ. The CDR3 is made up of 14 amino acids. Filled out from reference TRBV5-1 and TRBJ2-3, the complete variable domain reads KAGVTQTPRYLIKTRGQQVTLSCSPISGHRSVSWYQQTPGQGLQFLFEYFSETQRNKGNFPGRFSGRQFSNSRSEMNVSTLELGDSALYLCASSLEQRTDTQYFGPGTRLTVL.

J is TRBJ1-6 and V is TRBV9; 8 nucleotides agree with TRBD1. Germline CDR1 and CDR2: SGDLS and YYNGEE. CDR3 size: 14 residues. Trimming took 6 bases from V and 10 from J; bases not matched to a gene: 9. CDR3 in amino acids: CASNRQGSSSPLHF. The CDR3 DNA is TGTGCCAGCAACCGACAGGGGTCTTCGTCACCCCTCCACTTT.

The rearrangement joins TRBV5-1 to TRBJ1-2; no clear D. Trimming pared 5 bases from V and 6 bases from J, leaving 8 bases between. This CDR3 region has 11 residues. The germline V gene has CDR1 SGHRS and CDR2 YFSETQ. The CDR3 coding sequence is TGCGCCAGCAGTGGTCCGGATGGCTACACCTTC. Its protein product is CASSGPDGYTF.

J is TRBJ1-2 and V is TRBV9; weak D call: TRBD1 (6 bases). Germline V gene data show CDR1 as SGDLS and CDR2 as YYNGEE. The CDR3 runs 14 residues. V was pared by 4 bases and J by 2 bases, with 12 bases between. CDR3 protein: CASSLSGQNYGYTF. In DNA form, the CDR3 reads TGTGCCAGCAGCCTATCGGGACAAAACTATGGCTACACCTTC.

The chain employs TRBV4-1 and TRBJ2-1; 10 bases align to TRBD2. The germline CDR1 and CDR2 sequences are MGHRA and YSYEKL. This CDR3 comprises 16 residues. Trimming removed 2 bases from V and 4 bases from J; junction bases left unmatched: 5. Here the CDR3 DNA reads TGCGCCAGCAGCCAATTTACTAGCGGGGAGTACAATGAGCAGTTCTTC. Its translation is CASSQFTSGEYNEQFF.

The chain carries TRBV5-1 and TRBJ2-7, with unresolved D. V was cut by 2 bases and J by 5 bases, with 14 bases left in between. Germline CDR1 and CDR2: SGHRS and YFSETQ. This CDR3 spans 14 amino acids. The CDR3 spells CASSLGSLVDEQYF. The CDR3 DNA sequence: TGCGCCAGCAGCTTAGGTAGCCTCGTCGACGAGCAGTACTTC.

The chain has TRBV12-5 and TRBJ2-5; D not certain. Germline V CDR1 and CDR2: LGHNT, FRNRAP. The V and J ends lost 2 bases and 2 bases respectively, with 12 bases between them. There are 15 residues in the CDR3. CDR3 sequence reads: CASGLTVLTQETQYF. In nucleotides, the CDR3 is TGTGCTAGTGGTTTGACAGTTTTGACTCAAGAGACCCAGTACTTC.

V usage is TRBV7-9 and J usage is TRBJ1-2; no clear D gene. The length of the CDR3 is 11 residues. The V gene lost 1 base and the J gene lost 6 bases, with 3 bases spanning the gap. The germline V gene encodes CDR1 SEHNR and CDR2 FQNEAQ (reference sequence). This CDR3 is CASSLDDGYTF. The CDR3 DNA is TGTGCCAGCAGCTTAGACGATGGCTACACCTTC. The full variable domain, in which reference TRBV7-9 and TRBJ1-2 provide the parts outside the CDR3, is DTGVSQNPRHKITKRGQNVTFRCDPISEHNRLYWYRQTLGQGPEFLTYFQNEAQLEKSRLLSDRFSAERPKGSFSTLEIQRTEQGDSAMYLCASSLDDGYTFGSGTRLTVV.

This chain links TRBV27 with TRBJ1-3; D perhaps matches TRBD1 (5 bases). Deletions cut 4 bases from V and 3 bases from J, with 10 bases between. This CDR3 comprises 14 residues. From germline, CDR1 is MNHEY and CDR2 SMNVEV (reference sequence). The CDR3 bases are TGTGCCAGCAGTTCAGCGGGGGATGGAAACACCATATATTTT. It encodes CASSSAGDGNTIYF.

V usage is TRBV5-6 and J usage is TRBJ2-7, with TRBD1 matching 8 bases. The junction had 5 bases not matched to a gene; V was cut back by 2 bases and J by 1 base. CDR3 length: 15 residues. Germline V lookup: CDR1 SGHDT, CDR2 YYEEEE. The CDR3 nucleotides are TGTGCCAGCAGCTTTTTTGACAGGGGATCCTACGAGCAGTACTTC. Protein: CASSFFDRGSYEQYF.

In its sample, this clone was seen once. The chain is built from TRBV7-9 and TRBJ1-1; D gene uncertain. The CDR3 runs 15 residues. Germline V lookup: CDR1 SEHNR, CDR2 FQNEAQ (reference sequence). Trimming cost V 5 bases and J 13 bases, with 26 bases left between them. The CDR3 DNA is TGTGCCAGCAGCGACAACCAAGGACCCCTAACTGAGGGTTTCTTT. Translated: CASSDNQGPLTEGFF.

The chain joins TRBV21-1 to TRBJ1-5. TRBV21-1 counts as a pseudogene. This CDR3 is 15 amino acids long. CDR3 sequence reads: CASGKRVGRGWPQHF. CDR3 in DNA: TGTGCCAGCGGTAAGAGGGTAGGCCGGGGATGGCCCCAGCATTTT.

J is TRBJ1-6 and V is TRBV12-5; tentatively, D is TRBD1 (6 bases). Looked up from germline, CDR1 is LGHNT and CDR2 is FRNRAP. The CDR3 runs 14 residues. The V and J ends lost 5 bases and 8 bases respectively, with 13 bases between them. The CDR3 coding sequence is TGTGCTAGTGGTCTCACAGGGTTCGATTCACCCCTCCACTTT. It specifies CASGLTGFDSPLHF.

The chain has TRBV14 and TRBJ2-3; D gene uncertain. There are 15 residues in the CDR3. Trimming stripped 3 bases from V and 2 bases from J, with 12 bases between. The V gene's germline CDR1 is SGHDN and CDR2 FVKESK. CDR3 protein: CASSQLGWYTDTQYF. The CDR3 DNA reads TGTGCCAGCAGCCAGCTAGGGTGGTACACAGATACGCAGTATTTT.

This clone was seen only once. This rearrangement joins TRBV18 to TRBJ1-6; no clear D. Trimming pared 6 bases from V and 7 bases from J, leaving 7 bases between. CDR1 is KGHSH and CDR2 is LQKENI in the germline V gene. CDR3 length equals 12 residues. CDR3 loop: CASSPSNSPLHF. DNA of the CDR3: TGTGCCAGCTCCCCCTCAAATTCACCCCTCCACTTT. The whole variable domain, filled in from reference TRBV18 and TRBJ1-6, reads NAGVMQNPRHLVRRRGQEARLRCSPMKGHSHVYWYRQLPEEGLKFMVYLQKENIIDESGMPKERFSAEFPKEGPSILRIQQVVRGDSAAYFCASSPSNSPLHFGNGTRLTVT.

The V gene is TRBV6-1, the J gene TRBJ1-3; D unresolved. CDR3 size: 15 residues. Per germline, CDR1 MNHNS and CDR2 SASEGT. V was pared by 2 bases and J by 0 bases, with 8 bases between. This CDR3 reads CASSELGHSGNTIYF. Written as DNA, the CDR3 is TGTGCCAGCAGTGAACTGGGTCACTCTGGAAACACCATATATTTT.

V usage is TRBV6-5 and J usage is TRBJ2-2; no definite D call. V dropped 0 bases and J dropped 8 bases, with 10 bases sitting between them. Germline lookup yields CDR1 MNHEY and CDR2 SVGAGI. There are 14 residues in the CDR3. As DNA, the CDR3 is TGTGCCAGCAGTTACTCGGGCTGGAGAGGGGAGCTGTTTTTT. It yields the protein CASSYSGWRGELFF.

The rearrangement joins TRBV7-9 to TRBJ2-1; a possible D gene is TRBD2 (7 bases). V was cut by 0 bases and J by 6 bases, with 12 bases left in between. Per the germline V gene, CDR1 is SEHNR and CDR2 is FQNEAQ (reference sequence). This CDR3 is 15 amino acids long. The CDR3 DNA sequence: TGTGCCAGCAGCTTAGCGGGGGGGCACGGCAATGAGCAGTTCTTC. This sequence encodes CASSLAGGHGNEQFF.

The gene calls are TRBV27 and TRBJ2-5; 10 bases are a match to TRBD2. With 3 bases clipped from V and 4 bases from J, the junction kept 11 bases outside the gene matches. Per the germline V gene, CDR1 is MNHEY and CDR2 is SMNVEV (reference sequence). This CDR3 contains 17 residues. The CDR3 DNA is TGTGCCAGCAGTTTGATAGCGGGGGGCCCGGGGAGAGAGACCCAGTACTTC. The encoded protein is CASSLIAGGPGRETQYF.

The chain's CDR3 is CASSLTLAKNIQYF. CDR3 bases: TGTGCCAGCAGCTTGACACTAGCCAAAAACATTCAGTACTTC. J is TRBJ2-4 and V is TRBV5-5; D is ambiguous. Germline V gene data show CDR1 as SGHKS and CDR2 as YYEKEE (reference sequence). The CDR3 sequence is 14 residues long. Between the trimmed V and J ends, which lost 1 base and 0 bases, there was a span of 5 bases.

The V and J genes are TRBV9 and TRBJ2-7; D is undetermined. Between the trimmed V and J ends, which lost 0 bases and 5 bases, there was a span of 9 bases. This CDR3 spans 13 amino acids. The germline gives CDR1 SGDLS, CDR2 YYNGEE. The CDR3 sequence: CASSVAFAHEQYF. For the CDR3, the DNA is TGTGCCAGCAGCGTAGCTTTCGCGCACGAGCAGTACTTC. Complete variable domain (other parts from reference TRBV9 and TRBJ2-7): DSGVTQTPKHLITATGQRVTLRCSPRSGDLSVYWYQQSLDQGLQFLIQYYNGEERAKGNILERFSAQQFPDLHSELNLSSLELGDSALYFCASSVAFAHEQYFGPGTRLTVT.

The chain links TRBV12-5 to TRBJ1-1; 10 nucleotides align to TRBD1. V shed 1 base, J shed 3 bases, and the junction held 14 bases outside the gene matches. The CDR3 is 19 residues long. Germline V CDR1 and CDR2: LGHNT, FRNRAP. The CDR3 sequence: CASGLGQLNRDRGHTEAFF. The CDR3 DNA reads TGTGCTAGTGGTTTGGGCCAATTAAACCGGGACAGGGGACACACTGAAGCTTTCTTT.

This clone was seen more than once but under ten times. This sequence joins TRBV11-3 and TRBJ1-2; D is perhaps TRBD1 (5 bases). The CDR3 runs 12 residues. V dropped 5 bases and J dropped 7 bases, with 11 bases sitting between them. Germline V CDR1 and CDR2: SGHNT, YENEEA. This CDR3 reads CASSGQGTGYTF. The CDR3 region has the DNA TGTGCCAGCAGCGGGCAGGGTACTGGCTACACCTTC.